This entry concerns a single T cell receptor beta chain. The antigen is not known. In the original workflow: Patients' conventional T cells yielded 85,000 to 120,000 distinct TCRbeta sequences; donors' under 150,000. This table comes from immunoSEQ multiplex PCR, and its TCRdb copy is limited to in-frame clones, with some not included. From that table come the V and J calls and clone size; the DNA was used to work out D and trimming. The table shows 20,000 to 30,000 clones, with almost 98% occurring only once. This entry comes from a study of B cell selection in AIRE deficiency. Study-level points and caveats: Only about a tenth of 3,500 to 4,500 shared Treg sequences were patient-specific; 31.6% healthy-specific.

Sorting defined conventional CD4 T cells as CD4+CD127+. The CDR3 is 13 amino acids. The germline V gene encodes CDR1 ENHRY and CDR2 SYGVKD. V lost 3 bases and J lost 3, with 7 bases in between. The sample comprised conventional CD4+ T cells sorted from PBMCs. This sequence was found in a human donor with AIRE deficiency. This chain connects TRBV10-3 to TRBJ2-3; D is unresolved. CDR3 nucleotides: TGTGCCATCAGTGATTCCGGGACAGATACGCAGTATTTT. This codes for CAISDSGTDTQYF.